Following are 32 T cell receptor beta chains from one sample sequenced in a study of control samples from healthy donors and cancer patients. The data were produced by immunoSEQ multiplex PCR, yet TCRdb's version contains in-frame clones alone and is incomplete. The sample contains 40,000 or so clones, 75% to 95% of which appear only once. The material sequenced was PBMCs. The receptors here all came from a woman in her thirties or forties with head and neck cancer.

With respect to this clone: At the DNA level, this CDR3 is encoded by other sequences in the same sample as well. The chain joins TRBV5-1 to TRBJ2-3, with D hard to call. Trimming cost V 1 base and J 3 bases, with 3 bases left between them. CDR1 and CDR2 (germline): SGHRS, YFSETQ. The CDR3 runs 12 residues. CDR3 bases: TGCGCCAGCAGCTTGACTACAGATACGCAGTATTTT. It is translated as CASSLTTDTQYF.

J is TRBJ2-1 and V is TRBV3-1 (or the pseudogene TRBV3-2), with 7 bases aligning to TRBD2. Trimming cost V 4 bases and J 3 bases; bases outside gene matches: 9. Germline V CDR1 and CDR2: LGHDT, YNNKEL (reference sequence). The CDR3 spans 16 residues. CDR3 amino acids: CASSLVGRGDYNEQFF. In DNA, the CDR3 is TGTGCCAGCAGCCTGGTGGGTCGGGGGGACTACAATGAGCAGTTCTTC.

The chain is built from TRBV3-1 (or the pseudogene TRBV3-2) and TRBJ1-2; 8 bases agree with TRBD1. CDR1 LGHDT and CDR2 YNNKEL come from the germline V gene (reference sequence). The CDR3 is made up of 15 amino acids. Germline trimming cut 4 bases from V and 3 bases from J; bases unmatched to any gene: 7. The CDR3 loop is CASSPRTGYDYGYTF. The CDR3 nucleotides read TGTGCCAGCAGCCCTCGGACAGGGTACGACTATGGCTACACCTTC.

The chain carries TRBV18 and TRBJ2-7; the match to TRBD1 covers 9 bases. CDR1 and CDR2 (germline): KGHSH, LQKENI. With V trimmed by 2 bases and J by 5 bases, 7 bases remained unmatched. The CDR3 length is 15 residues. The CDR3 reads CASSPTGTGLNEQYF. As DNA, the CDR3 is TGTGCCAGCTCACCAACCGGGACAGGGTTGAACGAGCAGTACTTC.

This sequence joins TRBV29-1 and TRBJ2-3, with D unresolved. V was shortened by 3 bases and J by 0 bases, with 10 bases between the two germline ends. The CDR3 extends over 14 amino acids. Germline V lookup: CDR1 SQVTM, CDR2 ANQGSEA. In DNA form, the CDR3 reads TGCAGCGTTGACGGATTGTGGAGCACAGATACGCAGTATTTT. Its translation is CSVDGLWSTDTQYF.

J is TRBJ1-2 and V is TRBV6-1; D not resolved. Germline CDR1 is MNHNS and CDR2 is SASEGT. CDR3 length equals 14 residues. Deletions cut 2 bases from V and 0 bases from J, with 7 bases between. CDR3 in amino acids: CASSERVANYGYTF. DNA for the CDR3: TGTGCCAGCAGTGAAAGGGTAGCTAACTATGGCTACACCTTC.

The chain has TRBV5-1 and TRBJ2-3; TRBD2 agrees at 8 bases. The CDR3 consists of 15 residues. CDR1 is SGHRS and CDR2 is YFSETQ in the germline V gene. V was clipped by 5 bases and J by 1 base; unmatched bases: 6. CDR3 amino acids: CASSRAGAGTDTQYF. DNA for the CDR3: TGCGCCAGCAGTCGAGCGGGAGCGGGCACAGATACGCAGTATTTT.

The CDR3 DNA follows: TGTGCCAGCAGCCTGGGGTACTTTCGCGCTGAAGCTTTCTTT. Translating gives CASSLGYFRAEAFF. The chain uses TRBV13 and TRBJ1-1; D unclear. Trimming pared 5 bases from V and 6 bases from J, leaving 16 bases between. CDR1 is PRHDT, CDR2 FYEKMQ, per germline (reference sequence). The CDR3 loop spans 14 amino acids.

This clone was recorded a few times. The V and J genes are TRBV28 and TRBJ1-5; TRBD1 matches at 7 bases. CDR3 length: 15 amino acids. Losses at the gene ends were 1 base for V and 3 bases for J; bases not matched to a gene: 3. CDR1 and CDR2 (germline): MDHEN, SYDVKM. This chain's CDR3 is CASSLSGGDNQPQHF. CDR3 nucleotide sequence: TGTGCCAGCAGTTTATCAGGGGGTGACAATCAGCCCCAGCATTTT.

This rearrangement joins TRBV21-1 to TRBJ2-3. TRBV21-1 has pseudogene status. This CDR3 has 14 residues. For the CDR3, the DNA is TGTGCCAGCAGCAAGACGAGTAGCACAGATACGCAGTATTTT. This sequence encodes CASSKTSSTDTQYF.

This clone was detected only once. This sequence joins TRBV2 and TRBJ1-2; 8 bases agree with TRBD1. This CDR3 region has 14 residues. The J segment lost 2 bases and the V segment lost 6 bases, leaving 5 bases of the junction unmatched. The germline V gene has CDR1 SNHLY and CDR2 FYNNEI. In nucleotides, the CDR3 is TGTGCCAGCAGCCTGGACAGGGTGAACTATGGCTACACCTTC. It encodes CASSLDRVNYGYTF. The whole variable domain, remainder taken from reference TRBV2 and TRBJ1-2, is EPEVTQTPSHQVTQMGQEVILRCVPISNHLYFYWYRQILGQKVEFLVSFYNNEISEKSEIFDDQFSVERPDGSNFTLKIRSTKLEDSAMYFCASSLDRVNYGYTFGSGTRLTVV.

Here the CDR3 DNA reads TGCGCCAGCAGCTTCTCTAGCGGGGGGATCCCAGATACGCAGTATTTT. Translation gives CASSFSSGGIPDTQYF. V usage is TRBV5-1 and J usage is TRBJ2-3; 11 bases map to TRBD2. With 2 bases clipped from V and 4 bases from J, the junction kept 6 bases outside the gene matches. The CDR3 length is 16 residues. In germline, CDR1 is SGHRS, CDR2 YFSETQ.

This rearrangement joins TRBV7-2 to TRBJ1-2; TRBD1 matches at 11 bases. The CDR3 length is 16 residues. The V segment lost 0 bases and the J segment 4 bases; nucleotides outside the gene matches: 4. Germline values: CDR1 SGHTA, CDR2 FQGNSA. The CDR3 coding sequence is TGTGCCAGCAGCTTAGCAGGACAGGGGGCGTCCTATGGCTACACCTTC. It is translated as CASSLAGQGASYGYTF.

The J gene is TRBJ2-2, the V gene TRBV3-1 (or the pseudogene TRBV3-2); no reliable D call. Looked up from germline, CDR1 is LGHDT and CDR2 is YNNKEL (reference sequence). The CDR3 consists of 16 residues. The V and J ends lost 0 bases and 2 bases respectively, with 10 bases between them. The CDR3 loop reads CASSQDRYANTGELFF. The CDR3 DNA sequence: TGTGCCAGCAGCCAAGATAGGTATGCTAACACCGGGGAGCTGTTTTTT.

The CDR3 DNA is TGTGCCAGTAGTTTTAGGGGGGAGACCCAGTACTTC. Protein: CASSFRGETQYF. J is TRBJ2-5 and V is TRBV19; weak D call: TRBD1 (6 bases). The length of the CDR3 is 12 residues. The germline V and J ends were trimmed by 5 bases and 5 bases, with 9 bases remaining between them. CDR1 is LNHDA, CDR2 SQIVND, per germline (reference sequence).

This chain joins TRBV6-6 and TRBJ2-1, with TRBD2 matching 16 bases. The CDR3 has 20 amino acids. Germline V gene lookup returns CDR1 MNHNY and CDR2 SVGAGI (reference sequence). Trimming took 5 bases from V and 4 from J; bases not matched to a gene: 14. The CDR3 protein is CASSPLPGLAGGPGYNEQFF. CDR3 in DNA: TGTGCCAGCAGTCCCCTCCCGGGACTAGCGGGAGGGCCCGGTTACAATGAGCAGTTCTTC.

This chain joins TRBV5-1 and TRBJ1-1; no firm D call. V lost 3 bases to trimming and J lost 1 base, with 10 bases between them. Germline assignment: CDR1 SGHRS and CDR2 YFSETQ. There are 14 residues in the CDR3. CDR3 protein: CASSSLGKNTEAFF. The CDR3 DNA sequence: TGCGCCAGCAGCTCCCTGGGCAAGAACACTGAAGCTTTCTTT.

The chain's CDR3 is CASSLMSANEQFF. CDR3 DNA: TGTGCCAGCAGCTTAATGTCAGCTAATGAGCAGTTCTTC. The chain joins TRBV7-3 to TRBJ2-1; unclear D gene. This CDR3 has 13 amino acids. Germline V gene data show CDR1 as SGHTA and CDR2 as FQGTGA. V lost 1 base and J 7 bases, leaving 8 bases between the germline ends.

The J gene is TRBJ1-2, the V gene TRBV6-1; D is undetermined. CDR1 is MNHNS and CDR2 is SASEGT in the germline V gene. The CDR3 is 14 amino acids. V was trimmed by 1 base and J by 4 bases, leaving 10 bases between them. The CDR3 protein is CASSEEGTVYGYTF. CDR3 nucleotide sequence: TGTGCCAGCAGTGAAGAGGGCACAGTCTATGGCTACACCTTC.

A few counts support this clone. The V gene is TRBV5-1, the J gene TRBJ2-7, with D unclear. CDR1 is SGHRS and CDR2 is YFSETQ in the germline V gene. V was clipped by 1 base and J by 1 base, with 6 bases between them. The CDR3 is made up of 13 amino acids. For the CDR3, the DNA is TGCGCCAGCAGCTTGTTCAGTTCCTACGAGCAGTACTTC. Its protein product is CASSLFSSYEQYF.

The V call is TRBV7-9, the J call TRBJ1-2; D gene uncertain. V lost 1 base and J lost 4, with 4 bases in between. The CDR3 contains 12 residues. CDR1 and CDR2 from the germline V gene are SEHNR and FQNEAQ (reference sequence). This CDR3 reads CASSLEAYGYTF. The CDR3 DNA follows: TGTGCCAGCAGCTTAGAGGCCTATGGCTACACCTTC. Using reference TRBV7-9 and TRBJ1-2 for the parts outside the CDR3, the full variable domain is DTGVSQNPRHKITKRGQNVTFRCDPISEHNRLYWYRQTLGQGPEFLTYFQNEAQLEKSRLLSDRFSAERPKGSFSTLEIQRTEQGDSAMYLCASSLEAYGYTFGSGTRLTVV.

The chain links TRBV27 to TRBJ2-7, with TRBD2 as a possible D gene (5 bases). The V and J ends lost 2 bases and 12 bases respectively, with 14 bases between them. The germline CDR1 and CDR2 sequences are MNHEY and SMNVEV (reference sequence). The CDR3 spans 12 residues. CDR3 sequence (DNA): TGTGCCAGCAGTTTAGCAGGAGGTTTTTGGTACTTC. This gives the protein CASSLAGGFWYF.

The chain uses TRBV29-1 and TRBJ2-5; D is tentatively TRBD1 or TRBD2 (5 bases each). V lost 5 bases and J lost 5, with 9 bases in between. CDR3 length equals 11 residues. The germline CDR1 and CDR2 sequences are SQVTM and ANQGSEA. CDR3 in amino acids: CSVRWGETQYF. The CDR3 nucleotides are TGCAGCGTTCGATGGGGGGAGACCCAGTACTTC.

This clone was picked up one time. The chain employs TRBV6-2 or TRBV6-3 and TRBJ2-5; D gene unclear. V dropped 0 bases and J dropped 5 bases, with 1 base sitting between them. The CDR3 consists of 11 residues. Germline V gene lookup returns CDR1 MNHEY and CDR2 SVGEGT. CDR3 protein: CASSYSETQYF. CDR3 sequence (DNA): TGTGCCAGCAGTTACTCGGAGACCCAGTACTTC.

V usage is TRBV2 and J usage is TRBJ1-1; tentative D call: TRBD1 (5 bases). The germline V gene has CDR1 SNHLY and CDR2 FYNNEI. The V gene lost 6 bases and the J gene lost 6 bases, with 11 bases spanning the gap. The CDR3 is made up of 12 amino acids. The CDR3 spells CASRIGTAEAFF. CDR3 DNA: TGTGCCAGCAGAATAGGGACCGCTGAAGCTTTCTTT.

V is TRBV28 and J is TRBJ1-5, with D tentatively TRBD1 (6 bases). Germline V gene lookup returns CDR1 MDHEN and CDR2 SYDVKM. Trimming took 4 bases from V and 3 from J, leaving 10 bases between them. This CDR3 has 14 amino acids. This chain's CDR3 is CASSSTGLNQPQHF. The CDR3 region has the DNA TGTGCCAGCAGTTCAACAGGGCTCAATCAGCCCCAGCATTTT.

The chain links TRBV13 to TRBJ1-5; D unclear. The V gene lost 5 bases and the J gene lost 4 bases, with 12 bases spanning the gap. Germline CDR1 and CDR2: PRHDT and FYEKMQ (reference sequence). The CDR3 covers 14 residues. This CDR3 reads CASSPGPVNQPQHF. The CDR3, as DNA: TGTGCCAGCAGCCCCGGACCCGTTAATCAGCCCCAGCATTTT.

This rearrangement joins TRBV7-6 to TRBJ2-3; 12 nucleotides agree with TRBD2. CDR1 is SGHVS, CDR2 FNYEAQ, per germline. The CDR3 runs to 16 residues. V was pared by 5 bases and J by 4 bases, with 7 bases of the junction left unmatched. In DNA, the CDR3 is TGTGCCAGCAGCGAATCTAGCGGGGGGGCCGCAGATACGCAGTATTTT. Translation: CASSESSGGAADTQYF.

This chain joins TRBV28 and TRBJ2-1; 10 positions match TRBD2. The ends lost 4 bases at V and 1 base at J; junction bases unmatched: 4. The germline V gene encodes CDR1 MDHEN and CDR2 SYDVKM. This CDR3 region has 16 residues. The CDR3 sequence is CASSSQLAGSYNEQFF. CDR3 sequence (DNA): TGTGCCAGCAGTTCGCAACTAGCGGGATCCTACAATGAGCAGTTCTTC.

The chain combines TRBV27 with TRBJ2-3; D not resolved. Trimming removed 0 bases from V and 4 bases from J, with 8 bases in between. This CDR3 has 14 amino acids. Germline V gene data show CDR1 as MNHEY and CDR2 as SMNVEV (reference sequence). CDR3 bases: TGTGCCAGCAGTTTATCCCGGGTCGCAGATACGCAGTATTTT. It specifies CASSLSRVADTQYF.

The chain uses TRBV19 and TRBJ2-7; D tentatively fits TRBD1 or TRBD2 (5 bases each). Trimming removed 5 bases from V and 2 bases from J, with 13 bases in between. The germline CDR1 and CDR2 sequences are LNHDA and SQIVND (reference sequence). The CDR3 extends over 14 amino acids. For the CDR3, the DNA is TGTGCCAGTAGTTTAGGGACGGGAACCTACGAGCAGTACTTC. Protein sequence: CASSLGTGTYEQYF.

The chain's CDR3 is CASSFMDYGEQYF. In DNA form, the CDR3 reads TGTGCCAGCAGCTTTATGGACTATGGAGAGCAGTACTTC. The rearrangement joins TRBV5-4 to TRBJ2-7, with D perhaps matching TRBD2 (6 bases). This CDR3 spans 13 amino acids. CDR1 and CDR2 from the germline V gene are SGHNT and YYREEE (reference sequence). The germline V and J ends were trimmed by 2 bases and 7 bases, with 13 bases remaining between them.